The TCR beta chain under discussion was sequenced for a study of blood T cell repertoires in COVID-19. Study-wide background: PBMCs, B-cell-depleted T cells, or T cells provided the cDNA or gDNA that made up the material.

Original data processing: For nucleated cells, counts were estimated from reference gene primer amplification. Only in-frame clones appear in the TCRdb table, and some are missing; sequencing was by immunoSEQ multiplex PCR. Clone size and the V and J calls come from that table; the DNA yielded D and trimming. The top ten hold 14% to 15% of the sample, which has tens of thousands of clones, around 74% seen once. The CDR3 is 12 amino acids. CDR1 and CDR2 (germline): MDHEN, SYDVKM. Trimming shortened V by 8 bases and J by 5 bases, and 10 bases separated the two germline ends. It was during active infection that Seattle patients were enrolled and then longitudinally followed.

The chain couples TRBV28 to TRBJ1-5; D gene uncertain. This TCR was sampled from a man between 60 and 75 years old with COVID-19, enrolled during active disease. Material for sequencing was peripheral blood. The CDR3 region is CASRDADQPQHF. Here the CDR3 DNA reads TGTGCCAGCCGAGATGCTGATCAGCCCCAGCATTTT.